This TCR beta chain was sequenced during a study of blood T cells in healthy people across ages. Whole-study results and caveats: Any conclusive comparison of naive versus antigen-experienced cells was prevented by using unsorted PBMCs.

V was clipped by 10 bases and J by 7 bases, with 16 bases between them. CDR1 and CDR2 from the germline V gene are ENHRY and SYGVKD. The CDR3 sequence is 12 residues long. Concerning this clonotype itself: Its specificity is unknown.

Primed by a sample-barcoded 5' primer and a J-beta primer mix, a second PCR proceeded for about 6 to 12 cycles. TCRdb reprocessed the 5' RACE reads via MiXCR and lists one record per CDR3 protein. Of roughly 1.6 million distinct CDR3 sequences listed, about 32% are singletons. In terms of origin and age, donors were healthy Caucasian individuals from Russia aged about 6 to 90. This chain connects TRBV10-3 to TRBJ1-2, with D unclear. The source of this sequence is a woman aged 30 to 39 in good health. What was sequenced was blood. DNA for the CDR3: TGTGCCACTCGAGTCGGGGAAAGTGGCTACACCTTC. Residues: CATRVGESGYTF.